This T cell receptor beta chain was recorded in a study of blood T cell repertoires in COVID-19. The wider study: There were acute and convalescent COVID-19 samples, and they came from the United States, Italy and Spain. T cells, B-cell-depleted T cells, or PBMCs supplied cDNA or gDNA.

How the authors handled the data: How many nucleated cells were present was estimated from reference gene primer amplification. Data came from immunoSEQ multiplex PCR; TCRdb stores just in-frame clones and leaves some out. Clonal size and the V and J genes are those of that table, whereas D and trimming came from the DNA. The sample shows about 140,000 clones, approximately 85% of them seen only once. Germline loops: CDR1 MNHEY, CDR2 SVGAGI. The CDR3 totals 12 residues. The V segment lost 6 bases and the J segment 3 bases; nucleotides outside the gene matches: 2. The table lists this clone with a few counts.

This chain links TRBV6-5 with TRBJ2-7; 7 bases line up with TRBD1. This TCR was recovered from a man aged 45-65 years with acute or convalescent COVID-19. What was sequenced was peripheral blood. The CDR3 spells CASRRDSYEQYF. The DNA of the CDR3 is TGTGCCAGCAGAAGGGACAGCTACGAGCAGTACTTC.